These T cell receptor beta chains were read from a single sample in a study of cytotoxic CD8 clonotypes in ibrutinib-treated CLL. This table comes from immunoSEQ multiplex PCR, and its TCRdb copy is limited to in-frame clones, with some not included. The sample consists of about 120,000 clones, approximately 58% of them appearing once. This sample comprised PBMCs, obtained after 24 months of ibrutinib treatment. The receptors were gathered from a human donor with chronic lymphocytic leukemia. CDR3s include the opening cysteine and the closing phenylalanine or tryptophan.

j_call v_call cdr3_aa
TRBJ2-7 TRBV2 CASQGPSYEQYF
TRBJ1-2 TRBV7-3 CASSLDGQFNYGYTF
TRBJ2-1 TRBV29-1 CSVALDPYNEQFF
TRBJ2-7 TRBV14 CASSPRAYEQYF
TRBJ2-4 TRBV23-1 CASSQGKRNQGKNIQYF
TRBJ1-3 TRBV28 CASVPGGGPGNTIYF
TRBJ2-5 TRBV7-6 CASSPTVGQYF
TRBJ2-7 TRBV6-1 CASTGTGHYEQYF
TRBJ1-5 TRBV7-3 CASSFFGRNQPQHF
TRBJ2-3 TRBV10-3 CAISRMGTDTQYF
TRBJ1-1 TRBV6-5 CASNRGMNTEAFF